The 26 T cell receptor beta chains given below trace back to one sample, sequenced in a study of blood T cell repertoires in COVID-19. Clones were sequenced by immunoSEQ multiplex PCR, and TCRdb holds only the in-frame ones, with some missing. The sample gives 360,000 or so clones, roughly four fifths of which show up once; over 4.5% is in the top ten. Sequencing was performed on PBMCs or T cells enriched from blood (not recorded which). Receptors were obtained from a woman aged 45-65 years who had recovered from COVID-19.

The J gene is TRBJ2-1, the V gene TRBV30; 8 bases match TRBD2. The CDR3 runs to 14 residues. Germline CDR1 is GTSNPN and CDR2 is SVGIG (reference sequence). Trimming cost V 5 bases and J 6 bases; bases outside gene matches: 9. CDR3 protein: CAWDRGGASNEQFF. For the CDR3, the DNA is TGTGCCTGGGACCGGGGGGGCGCCAGCAATGAGCAGTTCTTC.

The genes are TRBV30 and TRBJ1-1; possible D gene TRBD1, 5 bases. V was shortened by 2 bases and J by 0 bases, with 25 bases between the two germline ends. The CDR3 spans 19 residues. Germline V gene lookup returns CDR1 GTSNPN and CDR2 SVGIG (reference sequence). The DNA of the CDR3 is TGTGCCTGGAGTCCCCAAAGGGGTATTTCTGGGATTATGAACACTGAAGCTTTCTTT. Protein product: CAWSPQRGISGIMNTEAFF. Full variable domain (rest looked up from reference TRBV30 and TRBJ1-1): SQTIHQWPATLVQPVGSPLSLECTVEGTSNPNLYWYRQAAGRGLQLLFYSVGIGQISSEVPQNLSASRPQDRQFILSSKKLLLSDSGFYLCAWSPQRGISGIMNTEAFFGQGTRLTVV.

This clone was detected only a few times. The chain employs TRBV5-1 and TRBJ2-1; weak D call: TRBD2 (6 bases). The CDR3 consists of 15 residues. Germline CDR1 and CDR2: SGHRS and YFSETQ. V lost 4 bases and J 0 bases, leaving 11 bases between the germline ends. In DNA form, the CDR3 reads TGCGCCAGCAGCGGAGGGGCTCTCTCCTACAATGAGCAGTTCTTC. The encoded protein is CASSGGALSYNEQFF. Full variable domain (rest looked up from reference TRBV5-1 and TRBJ2-1): KAGVTQTPRYLIKTRGQQVTLSCSPISGHRSVSWYQQTPGQGLQFLFEYFSETQRNKGNFPGRFSGRQFSNSRSEMNVSTLELGDSALYLCASSGGALSYNEQFFGPGTRLTVL.

This clone appeared a single time. This chain uses TRBV7-9 with TRBJ1-6; D gene unclear. The V end was cut by 5 bases, the J end by 10 bases, with 21 bases between. Germline values: CDR1 SEHNR, CDR2 FQNEAQ (reference sequence). The CDR3 sequence is 16 residues long. In nucleotides, the CDR3 is TGTGCCAGCAGCCCAGCGGGGATACCGGGAAGATCACCCCTCCACTTT. Its translation is CASSPAGIPGRSPLHF.

A few counts support this clone. The genes are TRBV7-9 and TRBJ2-1, with 10 bases that match TRBD2. The CDR3 is made up of 15 amino acids. V was clipped by 0 bases and J by 9 bases; unmatched bases: 5. CDR1 is SEHNR and CDR2 is FQNEAQ in the germline V gene (reference sequence). The CDR3 loop is CASSLASGRYGEQFF. CDR3 DNA sequence: TGTGCCAGCAGCTTAGCTAGCGGGAGGTACGGTGAGCAGTTCTTC.

J is TRBJ2-6 and V is TRBV30, with D perhaps TRBD2 (5 bases). V gave up 4 bases and J gave up 0 bases, with 10 bases separating them. Germline assignment: CDR1 GTSNPN and CDR2 SVGIG (reference sequence). The CDR3 totals 15 residues. Here the CDR3 reads CAWMERPSGANVLTF. CDR3 nucleotides: TGTGCCTGGATGGAGCGGCCCTCTGGGGCCAACGTCCTGACTTTC.

The chain couples TRBV30 to TRBJ1-1; D is possibly TRBD1 (6 bases). CDR1 GTSNPN and CDR2 SVGIG come from the germline V gene (reference sequence). Trimming removed 4 bases from V and 0 bases from J, with 9 bases in between. CDR3 length: 13 amino acids. The CDR3 region is CAWTAGVNTEAFF. CDR3 nucleotides: TGTGCCTGGACGGCAGGGGTGAACACTGAAGCTTTCTTT.

CDR3 DNA sequence: TGTGCCAGCAGTTACGCTGCAGGGCCACTAGCCACTGAAGCTTTCTTT. This translates into CASSYAAGPLATEAFF. V gene TRBV6-5 combines with J gene TRBJ1-1, with D perhaps TRBD1 (5 bases). V was cut by 2 bases and J by 4 bases, with 17 bases left in between. This CDR3 region has 16 residues. CDR1 is MNHEY and CDR2 is SVGAGI in the germline V gene.

The chain uses TRBV5-4 and TRBJ1-1; TRBD1 aligns across 8 bases. The CDR3 covers 16 residues. Germline assignment: CDR1 SGHNT and CDR2 YYREEE (reference sequence). With V trimmed by 2 bases and J by 1 base, 7 bases remained unmatched. CDR3 in amino acids: CASSFLLGQGNTEAFF. The CDR3 coding sequence is TGTGCCAGCAGCTTTTTACTCGGACAGGGGAACACTGAAGCTTTCTTT.

The chain carries TRBV10-3 and TRBJ2-6; 7 positions agree with TRBD1. Germline loops: CDR1 ENHRY, CDR2 SYGVKD. The CDR3 sequence is 18 residues long. The ends lost 4 bases at V and 3 bases at J; junction bases unmatched: 12. CDR3 sequence (DNA): TGTGCCATCAGTGCAGGGACAGTGAGGCAAGGTGGGGCCAACGTCCTGACTTTC. Translated, it gives CAISAGTVRQGGANVLTF.

CDR3 DNA: TGTGCCAGCAGCTTGCCGGGACAGCCGAACACCGGGGAGCTGTTTTTT. It specifies CASSLPGQPNTGELFF. V and J are TRBV5-8 and TRBJ2-2; the match to TRBD1 covers 7 bases. The length of the CDR3 is 16 residues. Germline CDR1 is SGHTS and CDR2 is YDEGEE. V shed 1 base and J 0 bases; nucleotides not matched to a gene: 3.

The gene calls are TRBV30 and TRBJ2-3; 7 bases are a match to TRBD1. The V gene end was trimmed by 4 bases and the J gene end by 0 bases; junction bases not matched to a gene: 7. From germline, CDR1 is GTSNPN and CDR2 SVGIG (reference sequence). The CDR3 spans 15 residues. The CDR3 DNA reads TGTGCCTGGACTCTTACAGGGGAGAGCACAGATACGCAGTATTTT. Protein product: CAWTLTGESTDTQYF. Drawing the rest from reference TRBV30 and TRBJ2-3, the complete variable domain is SQTIHQWPATLVQPVGSPLSLECTVEGTSNPNLYWYRQAAGRGLQLLFYSVGIGQISSEVPQNLSASRPQDRQFILSSKKLLLSDSGFYLCAWTLTGESTDTQYFGPGTRLTVL.

The chain recombines TRBV19 with TRBJ1-5; maybe TRBD1 (6 bases). From germline, CDR1 is LNHDA and CDR2 SQIVND (reference sequence). V was trimmed by 6 bases and J by 2 bases, leaving 14 bases between them. The CDR3 totals 15 residues. The CDR3, as DNA: TGTGCCAGTAGCAAACAGGGAGTCGGCAATCAGCCCCAGCATTTT. Translating gives CASSKQGVGNQPQHF.

V is TRBV7-2 and J is TRBJ1-1; D unclear. This CDR3 is built from 13 residues. The V end was cut by 7 bases, the J end by 9 bases, with 18 bases between. In germline, CDR1 is SGHTA, CDR2 FQGNSA. The CDR3 DNA reads TGTGCCAGCACCGGGGTGCCGTGGGAAAAAGCTTTCTTT. This gives the protein CASTGVPWEKAFF. Combining the CDR3 with reference TRBV7-2 and TRBJ1-1 gives the whole variable domain GAGVSQSPSNKVTEKGKDVELRCDPISGHTALYWYRQSLGQGLEFLIYFQGNSAPDKSGLPSDRFSAERTGGSVSTLTIQRTQQEDSAVYLCASTGVPWEKAFFGQGTRLTVV.

This CDR3 is CASSVGGGTAGYGYTF. In DNA form, the CDR3 reads TGTGCCAGCAGCGTAGGGGGTGGAACTGCGGGATATGGCTACACCTTC. The V and J genes are TRBV9 and TRBJ1-2; no firm D call. The CDR3 is made up of 16 amino acids. The germline V gene encodes CDR1 SGDLS and CDR2 YYNGEE. V was trimmed by 0 bases and J by 5 bases, leaving 17 bases between them.

The chain recombines TRBV28 with TRBJ1-2; D is possibly TRBD1 (5 bases). The CDR3 loop spans 17 amino acids. Trimming left V 2 bases short and J 3 bases short, with 19 bases between. CDR1 and CDR2 from the germline V gene are MDHEN and SYDVKM. The CDR3: CASSLVVAGNGDYGYTF. The CDR3 DNA sequence: TGTGCCAGCAGTTTAGTTGTTGCAGGGAATGGGGACTATGGCTACACCTTC.

The V gene is TRBV10-3, the J gene TRBJ1-3; D remains ambiguous. The ends were cut back, 10 bases at V and 0 bases at J, with 16 bases in the middle. Germline values: CDR1 ENHRY, CDR2 SYGVKD. The CDR3 has 15 amino acids. The chain's CDR3 is CATHGMGSSGNTIYF. The CDR3, as DNA: TGTGCCACCCACGGGATGGGGAGCTCTGGAAACACCATATATTTT.

The gene calls are TRBV29-1 and TRBJ1-1; 7 positions agree with TRBD1. Germline trimming cut 0 bases from V and 1 base from J; bases unmatched to any gene: 2. The CDR3 consists of 14 residues. Germline CDR1 and CDR2: SQVTM and ANQGSEA. This chain's CDR3 is CSVEDRTGNTEAFF. The CDR3 DNA reads as TGCAGCGTTGAAGACCGGACAGGGAACACTGAAGCTTTCTTT.

The chain recombines TRBV4-1 with TRBJ2-1; 14 bases fit TRBD2. J gave up 8 bases and V 3 bases, and 6 bases lay outside the gene matches. CDR3 length equals 16 residues. CDR1 and CDR2 from the germline V gene are MGHRA and YSYEKL. CDR3 in amino acids: CASSQGLAGVVDEQFF. CDR3 DNA sequence: TGCGCCAGCAGCCAGGGACTAGCGGGAGTCGTGGATGAGCAGTTCTTC.

The chain carries TRBV15 and TRBJ2-7; 10 bases match TRBD2. V gave up 1 base and J gave up 0 bases; unmatched junction bases: 0. The germline V gene has CDR1 LNHNV and CDR2 YYDKDF (reference sequence). The CDR3 is 15 amino acids. In nucleotides, the CDR3 is TGTGCCACCAGCAGAGTAGCGGGAGGCTCCTACGAGCAGTACTTC. It is translated as CATSRVAGGSYEQYF.

Here the CDR3 reads CASSALGTSVPLYF. In nucleotides, the CDR3 is TGTGCCAGCAGTGCCTTGGGGACATCCGTCCCCCTTTACTTC. The chain joins TRBV2 to TRBJ2-7; D is possibly TRBD1 (6 bases). The CDR3 contains 14 residues. V lost 4 bases, J lost 13 bases, and 23 bases lay in between. From germline, CDR1 is SNHLY and CDR2 FYNNEI.

A few counts support this clone. V gene TRBV19 combines with J gene TRBJ1-2, with TRBD1 identical over 12 bases. CDR1 is LNHDA, CDR2 SQIVND, per germline (reference sequence). Unmatched junction bases numbered 6, after V lost 5 bases and J lost 8 bases. CDR3 length: 14 amino acids. CDR3 protein: CASSPGQGARGYTF. The CDR3 DNA follows: TGTGCCAGTAGTCCGGGACAGGGGGCGCGGGGCTACACCTTC.

The chain uses TRBV11-2 and TRBJ1-2; D perhaps matches TRBD1 (6 bases). The CDR3 is 13 amino acids. Trimming stripped 0 bases from V and 5 bases from J, with 7 bases between. Germline lookup yields CDR1 SGHAT and CDR2 FQNNGV. For the CDR3, the DNA is TGTGCCAGCAGCTTAGAACAGGGTTATGGCTACACCTTC. Protein: CASSLEQGYGYTF.

Concerning this clone itself: Other DNA sequences in the same sample also yield this CDR3. The rearrangement joins TRBV18 to TRBJ2-7, with 7 bases identical to TRBD1. This CDR3 has 12 amino acids. The V segment lost 4 bases and the J segment 4 bases; nucleotides outside the gene matches: 1. CDR1 KGHSH and CDR2 LQKENI come from the germline V gene. The CDR3 loop reads CASSRDSYEQYF. Written as DNA, the CDR3 is TGTGCCAGCTCACGGGACAGTTACGAGCAGTACTTC.

V usage is TRBV30 and J usage is TRBJ1-6; D might be TRBD1 (6 bases). The CDR3 extends over 13 amino acids. The V gene lost 4 bases and the J gene lost 8 bases, with 12 bases spanning the gap. Germline values: CDR1 GTSNPN, CDR2 SVGIG (reference sequence). Written as DNA, the CDR3 is TGTGCCTGGAACCCATCAGGGGATTCACCCCTCCACTTT. Translation gives CAWNPSGDSPLHF. Supplemented by reference TRBV30 and TRBJ1-6, the full variable domain reads SQTIHQWPATLVQPVGSPLSLECTVEGTSNPNLYWYRQAAGRGLQLLFYSVGIGQISSEVPQNLSASRPQDRQFILSSKKLLLSDSGFYLCAWNPSGDSPLHFGNGTRLTVT.

The CDR3 reads CASSQDPASGGSGANVLTF. For the CDR3, the DNA is TGCGCCAGCAGCCAAGATCCCGCTAGCGGGGGGTCTGGGGCCAACGTCCTGACTTTC. This sequence joins TRBV4-3 and TRBJ2-6, with 11 positions matching TRBD2. The J segment lost 1 base and the V segment lost 0 bases, leaving 5 bases of the junction unmatched. This CDR3 spans 19 amino acids. Germline V gives CDR1 LGHNA, CDR2 YSLEER.